The T cell receptor beta chain under discussion was sequenced for a study of cytomegalovirus exposure and HLA in healthy donors. Study-wide results and limits: Evidence from a later analysis indicated that most CMV-associated TCR beta chains looked HLA-restricted. Earlier findings revealed that most TCR beta V segments proved productive either about 90% or about 30% of the time.

Trimming at V came to 4 bases and at J to 3 bases, leaving 19 bases not matched to a gene. The length of the CDR3 is 19 residues. Germline loops: CDR1 SGHNT, CDR2 YYREEE (reference sequence). The PCR employed 60 Vbeta primers together with 13 Jbeta primers. Profiled with immunoSEQ multiplex PCR; TCRdb holds only in-frame clones, not every one. Here the sample spans some 120,000 clones, 82% being singletons. Remarks on this clone: Its matching antigen is unknown.

These donors, healthy bone marrow donors, were studied. This receptor was taken from a man aged 30 to 39 in good health and CMV-seropositive. The sequenced sample was PBMCs. J is TRBJ2-3 and V is TRBV5-4; 8 positions match TRBD1. CDR3 in amino acids: CASSPEGRTGMSITDTQYF. The CDR3 DNA is TGTGCCAGCAGCCCGGAGGGTAGGACAGGGATGTCGATAACAGATACGCAGTATTTT.